A single sample gave rise to the 30 T cell receptor beta chains below, sequenced in a study of cytomegalovirus exposure and HLA in healthy donors. Only in-frame clones appear in the TCRdb table, and some are missing; sequencing was by immunoSEQ multiplex PCR. This sample has approximately 150,000 clones, with 80% to 90% found just once. Sequencing used PBMCs. The receptors were gathered from a man between 18 and 35 years old in good health and CMV-seropositive.

This clone was observed a single time. The CDR3 region has the DNA TGCGCCAGCAGACCGGGACTAGCGGGGGGGCACCGGTTGCAAGAGACCCAGTACTTC. It specifies CASRPGLAGGHRLQETQYF. This chain uses TRBV5-1 with TRBJ2-5; 16 nucleotides match TRBD2. The V segment lost 5 bases and the J segment 2 bases; nucleotides outside the gene matches: 12. This CDR3 comprises 19 residues. Per the germline V gene, CDR1 is SGHRS and CDR2 is YFSETQ.

The table lists this clone with a count of one. V gene TRBV7-2 combines with J gene TRBJ1-6; D gene ambiguous. Germline V CDR1 and CDR2: SGHTA, FQGNSA. The length of the CDR3 is 15 residues. Trimming removed 2 bases at V and 10 bases at J, with 15 bases between. CDR3 region: CASSLFLGLNSPLHF. The DNA for the CDR3 is TGTGCCAGCAGCTTATTCCTTGGTCTAAACTCACCCCTCCACTTT.

J is TRBJ2-5 and V is TRBV5-4; 8 bases are a match to TRBD2. The V segment lost 4 bases and the J segment 5 bases; nucleotides outside the gene matches: 7. This CDR3 region has 14 residues. Germline CDR1 and CDR2: SGHNT and YYREEE (reference sequence). The CDR3 DNA is TGTGCCAGCAGCCCGGGGGGGAGCTCGGAGACCCAGTACTTC. Translation gives CASSPGGSSETQYF. Combining the CDR3 with reference TRBV5-4 and TRBJ2-5 gives the whole variable domain ETGVTQSPTHLIKTRGQQVTLRCSSQSGHNTVSWYQQALGQGPQFIFQYYREEENGRGNFPPRFSGLQFPNYSSELNVNALELDDSALYLCASSPGGSSETQYFGPGTRLLVL.

V and J are TRBV27 and TRBJ1-1; D might be TRBD1 (6 bases). There are 14 residues in the CDR3. CDR1 is MNHEY, CDR2 SMNVEV, per germline (reference sequence). The V end was cut by 3 bases, the J end by 7 bases, with 15 bases between. CDR3: CASSFSEGGNEAFF. The CDR3 DNA sequence: TGTGCCAGCAGTTTTTCTGAGGGGGGGAATGAAGCTTTCTTT.

The chain is built from TRBV30 and TRBJ2-7; 7 bases align to TRBD2. The CDR3 is made up of 14 amino acids. V lost 1 base and J lost 5; bases outside the gene matches: 8. Germline V lookup: CDR1 GTSNPN, CDR2 SVGIG (reference sequence). In nucleotides, the CDR3 is TGTGCCTGGAGTGCGGGAGCGGGATGGGACGAGCAGTACTTC. This translates into CAWSAGAGWDEQYF.

The J gene is TRBJ2-3, the V gene TRBV28; D may be TRBD1 (5 bases). V was clipped by 6 bases and J by 0 bases, with 19 bases between them. The CDR3 loop spans 17 amino acids. CDR1 MDHEN and CDR2 SYDVKM come from the germline V gene. This CDR3 is CASRDLRVLSSTDTQYF. The CDR3 bases are TGTGCCAGCAGGGACCTCAGGGTTTTGTCTAGCACAGATACGCAGTATTTT.

This sequence joins TRBV7-9 and TRBJ1-1, with D maybe TRBD1 (5 bases). V was cut by 5 bases and J by 5 bases, with 24 bases left in between. The CDR3 is 17 residues long. Germline lookup yields CDR1 SEHNR and CDR2 FQNEAQ (reference sequence). The CDR3 DNA follows: TGTGCCAGCAGCCAATCGCACCAGGGTGGGAGGGAAACTGAAGCTTTCTTT. Amino acid sequence: CASSQSHQGGRETEAFF.

This clone was counted only a few times. The chain is built from TRBV5-1 and TRBJ2-7, with TRBD2 identical over 8 bases. CDR1 and CDR2 from the germline V gene are SGHRS and YFSETQ. Germline trimming cut 6 bases from V and 6 bases from J; bases unmatched to any gene: 11. The CDR3 has 14 residues. The CDR3 here is CASTTGGPIVEQYF. CDR3 nucleotide sequence: TGCGCCAGCACCACGGGAGGGCCTATCGTCGAGCAGTACTTC.

This rearrangement joins TRBV13 to TRBJ1-2; 7 positions agree with TRBD1. V was clipped by 4 bases and J by 4 bases; unmatched bases: 12. Germline-derived CDR1 and CDR2 are PRHDT and FYEKMQ (reference sequence). The CDR3 is made up of 16 amino acids. CDR3 region: CASSYSRQGAGYGYTF. The CDR3 DNA is TGTGCCAGCAGCTACTCGAGACAGGGCGCAGGCTATGGCTACACCTTC.

The chain couples TRBV4-1 to TRBJ2-1, with D uncertain. This CDR3 has 17 amino acids. From germline, CDR1 is MGHRA and CDR2 YSYEKL. Trimming took off 0 bases at V and 10 bases at J, with 22 bases between the two ends. CDR3 sequence (DNA): TGCGCCAGCAGCCAAGATGTAAGGAGACCCTTAACATGGGAGCAGTTCTTC. It encodes CASSQDVRRPLTWEQFF.

V is TRBV4-1 and J is TRBJ2-1, with 9 nucleotides matching TRBD2. Germline assignment: CDR1 MGHRA and CDR2 YSYEKL. The CDR3 runs 14 residues. The ends lost 5 bases at V and 5 bases at J; junction bases unmatched: 4. The CDR3 here is CASSGTSPNNEQFF. CDR3 sequence (DNA): TGCGCCAGCAGCGGGACTAGCCCTAACAATGAGCAGTTCTTC.

The rearrangement uses TRBV7-9 and TRBJ1-3; D is unresolved. V was trimmed by 1 base and J by 0 bases, leaving 10 bases between them. The CDR3 loop spans 16 amino acids. CDR1 and CDR2 from the germline V gene are SEHNR and FQNEAQ (reference sequence). The CDR3 here is CASSLGPQFSGNTIYF. The CDR3 DNA sequence: TGTGCCAGCAGCTTAGGCCCACAGTTCTCTGGAAACACCATATATTTT. Supplemented by reference TRBV7-9 and TRBJ1-3, the full variable domain reads DTGVSQNPRHKITKRGQNVTFRCDPISEHNRLYWYRQTLGQGPEFLTYFQNEAQLEKSRLLSDRFSAERPKGSFSTLEIQRTEQGDSAMYLCASSLGPQFSGNTIYFGEGSWLTVV.

The chain carries TRBV6-1 and TRBJ2-1, with 7 bases aligning to TRBD1. This CDR3 comprises 12 residues. Trimming removed 6 bases from V and 7 bases from J; junction bases left unmatched: 3. Germline CDR1 and CDR2: MNHNS and SASEGT. The CDR3 reads CASRGQPNEQFF. CDR3 nucleotide sequence: TGTGCCAGCAGGGGACAGCCGAATGAGCAGTTCTTC.

This chain links TRBV11-2 with TRBJ2-7, with 7 bases that match TRBD1. Looked up from germline, CDR1 is SGHAT and CDR2 is FQNNGV. V lost 4 bases, J lost 4 bases, and 7 bases stayed unmatched. CDR3 size: 14 residues. The CDR3 nucleotides read TGTGCCAGCAGCTGGGGGACAGAGTTTTACGAGCAGTACTTC. As protein: CASSWGTEFYEQYF.

The V gene is TRBV23-1, the J gene TRBJ1-5; the match to TRBD1 covers 8 bases. TRBV23-1 is designated an ORF whose function remains uncertain. J lost 6 bases, V lost 7 bases, and 23 bases had no gene match. This CDR3 comprises 19 residues. The CDR3 region is CASTHGGPPRQGRFQPQHF. Written as DNA, the CDR3 is TGCGCCAGCACCCACGGGGGACCCCCGAGACAGGGGAGATTTCAGCCCCAGCATTTT.

The chain has TRBV28 and TRBJ1-5; weak D call: TRBD1 (6 bases). CDR1 MDHEN and CDR2 SYDVKM come from the germline V gene. The V end was cut by 7 bases, the J end by 2 bases, with 18 bases between. The CDR3 is 16 amino acids. CDR3 coding DNA: TGTGCCAGCACCCCGAGGGGGGGCTATGGCAATCAGCCCCAGCATTTT. It translates to CASTPRGGYGNQPQHF.

The rearrangement uses TRBV5-1 and TRBJ2-3; 11 bases align to TRBD2. Germline V gene sequence: CDR1 SGHRS, CDR2 YFSETQ. The CDR3 covers 14 residues. With 5 bases clipped from V and 7 bases from J, the junction kept 6 bases outside the gene matches. CDR3 DNA sequence: TGCGCCAGCAGAAGTACTAGCGGGAGCTATACGCAGTATTTT. It codes for CASRSTSGSYTQYF.

This chain joins TRBV28 and TRBJ2-7; possibly TRBD2 for D (5 bases). Trimming cost V 9 bases and J 4 bases, with 13 bases left between them. Germline CDR1 and CDR2: MDHEN and SYDVKM. This CDR3 is built from 12 residues. This CDR3 reads CASSRVGYEQYF. Here the CDR3 DNA reads TGTGCCAGTTCGAGGGTAGGGTACGAGCAGTACTTC.

V usage is TRBV19 and J usage is TRBJ1-5; D perhaps matches TRBD1 (5 bases). The CDR3 has 16 amino acids. Trimming pared 1 base from V and 7 bases from J, leaving 17 bases between. The germline V gene has CDR1 LNHDA and CDR2 SQIVND (reference sequence). The CDR3 loop reads CASSIVRGGSGQPQHF. Here the CDR3 DNA reads TGTGCCAGTAGTATAGTCCGGGGGGGGTCTGGCCAGCCCCAGCATTTT.

This chain connects TRBV28 to TRBJ1-4, with D unclear. The CDR3 is made up of 14 amino acids. Germline values: CDR1 MDHEN, CDR2 SYDVKM. V was trimmed by 7 bases and J by 2 bases, leaving 11 bases between them. CDR3 in DNA: TGTGCCAGCAAGATTCTTCGGACTAATGAAAAACTGTTTTTT. Translating gives CASKILRTNEKLFF. The complete variable domain, with remaining parts taken from reference TRBV28 and TRBJ1-4, reads DVKVTQSSRYLVKRTGEKVFLECVQDMDHENMFWYRQDPGLGLRLIYFSYDVKMKEKGDIPEGYSVSREKKERFSLILESASTNQTSMYLCASKILRTNEKLFFGSGTQLSVL.

V and J are TRBV7-2 and TRBJ2-3; a possible D gene is TRBD1 (6 bases). V lost 6 bases and J lost 2, with 21 bases in between. The CDR3 extends over 17 amino acids. CDR1 and CDR2 (germline): SGHTA, FQGNSA. In DNA, the CDR3 is TGTGCCAGCAGGTCCCTCCGGGACACCGGCCACACAGATACGCAGTATTTT. Translated, it gives CASRSLRDTGHTDTQYF. Complete variable domain (other parts from reference TRBV7-2 and TRBJ2-3): GAGVSQSPSNKVTEKGKDVELRCDPISGHTALYWYRQSLGQGLEFLIYFQGNSAPDKSGLPSDRFSAERTGGSVSTLTIQRTQQEDSAVYLCASRSLRDTGHTDTQYFGPGTRLTVL.

The rearrangement joins TRBV5-6 to TRBJ1-1; possible D gene TRBD1, 5 bases. With 0 bases removed from V and 6 bases from J, the gap between germline ends came to 12 bases. The length of the CDR3 is 14 residues. Per the germline V gene, CDR1 is SGHDT and CDR2 is YYEEEE. This CDR3 is CASSLVARESEAFF. DNA of the CDR3: TGTGCCAGCAGCTTGGTTGCCAGGGAATCTGAAGCTTTCTTT.

This clone was recorded only once. CDR3 region: CASSIERTGGEKLFF. CDR3 nucleotide sequence: TGTGCCAGTAGTATTGAAAGGACAGGGGGAGAAAAACTGTTTTTT. The chain combines TRBV19 with TRBJ1-4, with 10 bases lining up with TRBD1. V dropped 3 bases and J dropped 8; count of bases not matched to a gene: 6. The CDR3 loop spans 15 amino acids. Looked up from germline, CDR1 is LNHDA and CDR2 is SQIVND (reference sequence).

The rearrangement uses TRBV6-1 and TRBJ2-7; possible D gene TRBD2, 5 bases. V lost 7 bases and J lost 0, with 16 bases in between. The length of the CDR3 is 15 residues. Germline loops: CDR1 MNHNS, CDR2 SASEGT. In nucleotides, the CDR3 is TGTGCCAGCAACCCCAGCTGGAGGAGCTCCTACGAGCAGTACTTC. This codes for CASNPSWRSSYEQYF.

This chain connects TRBV29-1 to TRBJ1-1; D perhaps matches TRBD1 (5 bases). Trimming left V 4 bases short and J 9 bases short, with 9 bases between. CDR1 and CDR2 (germline): SQVTM, ANQGSEA. The CDR3 runs to 10 residues. CDR3 region: CSVVPGQAFF. DNA of the CDR3: TGCAGCGTTGTACCAGGGCAAGCTTTCTTT.

The V call is TRBV5-1, the J call TRBJ2-3; 13 nucleotides agree with TRBD2. Germline trimming cut 4 bases from V and 3 bases from J; bases unmatched to any gene: 2. The CDR3 extends over 15 amino acids. Germline CDR1 SGHRS, CDR2 YFSETQ. DNA of the CDR3: TGCGCCAGCAGCCCGGGACTAGCGGGAACAGATACGCAGTATTTT. The encoded protein is CASSPGLAGTDTQYF.

CDR3 bases: TGCGCCAGCAGCTTGGAAACTAGCGGAAGCCCCCAGTATTTT. Amino acid sequence: CASSLETSGSPQYF. The chain carries TRBV5-1 and TRBJ2-3; 8 nucleotides match TRBD2. CDR1 is SGHRS, CDR2 YFSETQ, per germline. Trimming at V came to 0 bases and at J to 12 bases, leaving 9 bases not matched to a gene. CDR3 size: 14 residues.

This sequence joins TRBV29-1 and TRBJ2-3; 9 bases align to TRBD2. J lost 2 bases, V lost 2 bases, and 5 bases had no gene match. Germline lookup yields CDR1 SQVTM and CDR2 ANQGSEA. The CDR3 is 15 amino acids. The chain's CDR3 is CSVEPSGKNTDTQYF. Here the CDR3 DNA reads TGCAGCGTTGAACCTAGCGGGAAAAACACAGATACGCAGTATTTT.

V and J are TRBV5-1 and TRBJ1-1; 7 bases map to TRBD1. The length of the CDR3 is 15 residues. CDR1 and CDR2 (germline): SGHRS, YFSETQ. The junction had 5 bases not matched to a gene; V was cut back by 0 bases and J by 3 bases. CDR3 residues: CASSLGQGQHTEAFF. CDR3 nucleotides: TGCGCCAGCAGCTTGGGTCAGGGACAGCACACTGAAGCTTTCTTT.

The CDR3 is CASSPRGQAEAFF. The CDR3 DNA sequence: TGTGCCAGCAGTCCAAGGGGGCAGGCTGAAGCTTTCTTT. The J gene is TRBJ1-1, the V gene TRBV6-5, with TRBD1 matching 7 bases. From germline, CDR1 is MNHEY and CDR2 SVGAGI. This CDR3 has 13 amino acids. V dropped 5 bases and J dropped 6; count of bases not matched to a gene: 6.